These 27 T cell receptor beta chains were all obtained from the same sample, sequenced in a study of T cells after yellow fever vaccination. TCRdb used MiXCR to reprocess the 5' RACE reads, holding one entry per CDR3 protein. The sample has around 300,000 distinct CDR3 sequences; approximately 4% are singletons. This sample comprised PBMCs, obtained 15 days after the yellow fever booster vaccination. Receptor source: a man between 18 and 29 years old who received the YFV17D yellow fever vaccine.

The sample holds a few counts of this clonotype. V and J are TRBV5-4 and TRBJ2-1; 12 bases match TRBD2. The CDR3 covers 15 residues. Germline V gene lookup returns CDR1 SGHNT and CDR2 YYREEE (reference sequence). Germline trimming cut 5 bases from V and 6 bases from J; bases unmatched to any gene: 6. CDR3: CASSSTSGGSNEQFF. CDR3 nucleotide sequence: TGTGCCAGCAGTTCGACTAGCGGGGGTAGCAATGAGCAGTTCTTC.

CDR3 protein: CASQTAATNEKLFF. DNA of the CDR3: TGTGCCAGCCAAACAGCCGCAACTAATGAAAAACTGTTTTTT. V and J are TRBV18 and TRBJ1-4; no definite D call. The CDR3 sequence is 14 residues long. Germline loops: CDR1 KGHSH, CDR2 LQKENI. Trimming took off 8 bases at V and 0 bases at J, with 10 bases between the two ends.

V usage is TRBV4-2 and J usage is TRBJ2-5, with D tentatively TRBD1 or TRBD2 (6 bases each). Trimming stripped 0 bases from V and 7 bases from J, with 18 bases between. The CDR3 extends over 16 amino acids. CDR1 LGHNA and CDR2 YNFKEQ come from the germline V gene. The CDR3 loop is CASSQDLLRKGGTQYF. DNA for the CDR3: TGTGCCAGCAGCCAAGATCTTCTCCGCAAGGGGGGGACCCAGTACTTC.

V gene TRBV15 combines with J gene TRBJ2-1; no definite D call. CDR1 and CDR2 from the germline V gene are LNHNV and YYDKDF (reference sequence). With 9 bases removed from V and 5 bases from J, the gap between germline ends came to 17 bases. This CDR3 is built from 14 residues. CDR3 in amino acids: CATTTRSRNNEQFF. CDR3 DNA sequence: TGTGCCACGACCACAAGGAGCAGAAACAATGAGCAGTTCTTC.

This chain uses TRBV7-2 with TRBJ2-3, with 8 bases lining up with TRBD2. The V and J ends lost 2 bases and 6 bases, in that order; junction bases with no gene match: 4. CDR1 SGHTA and CDR2 FQGNSA come from the germline V gene. The CDR3 runs to 14 residues. The CDR3 nucleotides read TGTGCCAGCAGCTTACGGGGGGGGGTGGATACGCAGTATTTT. Translated: CASSLRGGVDTQYF. Filled out from reference TRBV7-2 and TRBJ2-3, the complete variable domain reads GAGVSQSPSNKVTEKGKDVELRCDPISGHTALYWYRQSLGQGLEFLIYFQGNSAPDKSGLPSDRFSAERTGGSVSTLTIQRTQQEDSAVYLCASSLRGGVDTQYFGPGTRLTVL.

This clonotype was seen ten or more times. The chain uses TRBV4-1 and TRBJ2-1; 13 bases align to TRBD2. V lost 0 bases, J lost 8 bases, and 22 bases stayed unmatched. The CDR3 has 22 residues. CDR1 is MGHRA and CDR2 is YSYEKL in the germline V gene. The CDR3 reads CASSQDPTRLAGGLAPGDEQFF. The CDR3 nucleotides are TGCGCCAGCAGCCAAGACCCTACAAGACTAGCGGGGGGCCTGGCCCCTGGGGATGAGCAGTTCTTC.

V and J are TRBV4-2 and TRBJ2-1; D uncertain. The germline gives CDR1 LGHNA, CDR2 YNFKEQ. This CDR3 spans 16 amino acids. Between the trimmed V and J ends, which lost 0 bases and 2 bases, there was a span of 11 bases. The CDR3 is CASSQEYGVTYNEQFF. CDR3 DNA sequence: TGTGCCAGCAGCCAAGAATATGGGGTTACCTACAATGAGCAGTTCTTC.

This clonotype was found a few times. The V gene is TRBV4-3, the J gene TRBJ2-2; a weak D match, TRBD1 (5 bases). Trimming shortened V by 6 bases and J by 4 bases, and 12 bases separated the two germline ends. Germline CDR1 and CDR2: LGHNA and YSLEER. The CDR3 is 14 amino acids. The CDR3 loop is CASRGGAITGELFF. CDR3 nucleotide sequence: TGCGCCAGCAGGGGTGGGGCCATCACCGGGGAGCTGTTTTTT.

This clonotype was seen repeatedly, ten times or more. The rearrangement joins TRBV18 to TRBJ1-5; unclear D gene. The V end lost 3 bases, the J end lost 7 bases, and 19 bases lay between the germline ends. Germline CDR1 is KGHSH and CDR2 is LQKENI. The CDR3 contains 16 residues. The CDR3 region has the DNA TGTGCCAGCTCACCTACGGGATCGTGGCTTATACAGCCCCAGCATTTT. Protein product: CASSPTGSWLIQPQHF. Together with reference TRBV18 and TRBJ1-5, the CDR3 gives the full variable domain: NAGVMQNPRHLVRRRGQEARLRCSPMKGHSHVYWYRQLPEEGLKFMVYLQKENIIDESGMPKERFSAEFPKEGPSILRIQQVVRGDSAAYFCASSPTGSWLIQPQHFGDGTRLSIL.

This clonotype came up many times. This rearrangement joins TRBV6-5 to TRBJ2-1, with 9 bases lining up with TRBD1. CDR3 length: 14 residues. V shed 2 bases, J shed 7 bases, and the junction held 3 bases outside the gene matches. Looked up from germline, CDR1 is MNHEY and CDR2 is SVGAGI. CDR3 sequence: CASSYRTGANEQFF. The CDR3 DNA is TGTGCCAGCAGTTACCGGACAGGGGCGAATGAGCAGTTCTTC.

This clonotype was observed a few times. This sequence joins TRBV20-1 and TRBJ2-3; D remains unclear. Trimming removed 3 bases at V and 0 bases at J, with 10 bases between. Germline CDR1 reads DFQATT; CDR2 reads SNEGSKA (reference sequence). This CDR3 contains 14 residues. CDR3 sequence reads: CSASLSVSTDTQYF. The CDR3 DNA reads as TGCAGTGCTAGTCTCTCGGTTAGCACAGATACGCAGTATTTT.

This clonotype was observed a few times. The chain uses TRBV18 and TRBJ2-6, with 9 bases aligning to TRBD1. This CDR3 is 21 amino acids long. The ends lost 1 base at V and 2 bases at J; junction bases unmatched: 15. Germline V gene lookup returns CDR1 KGHSH and CDR2 LQKENI. This CDR3 is CASSPLWAPGQGSPGANVLTF. The CDR3 coding sequence is TGTGCCAGCTCACCACTTTGGGCTCCGGGACAGGGAAGCCCTGGGGCCAACGTCCTGACTTTC.

As concerns this clonotype: This likely comes from a read error, as the CDR3 has no conserved phenylalanine or tryptophan at its end. J is TRBJ1-4 and V is TRBV2, with 7 bases aligning to TRBD1. The germline V gene encodes CDR1 SNHLY and CDR2 FYNNEI. This CDR3 has 13 amino acids. With V trimmed by 4 bases and J by 7 bases, 3 bases remained unmatched. Here the CDR3 reads CASSGQGVEKLFL. The CDR3 DNA reads TGTGCCAGCAGTGGACAGGGTGTTGAAAAACTGTTTCTT.

This clonotype was detected a few times. The V gene is TRBV5-1, the J gene TRBJ1-6; 7 bases agree with TRBD1. Germline V gene lookup returns CDR1 SGHRS and CDR2 YFSETQ. The CDR3 has 13 amino acids. The trim removed 0 bases at V and 13 bases at J, leaving 4 bases unmatched. The CDR3 bases are TGCGCCAGCAGCTTGGTGCAGGGGGTCCCCCTCCACTTT. This translates into CASSLVQGVPLHF.

V usage is TRBV9 and J usage is TRBJ1-6; D remains unclear. This CDR3 comprises 14 residues. V lost 3 bases and J 0 bases, leaving 4 bases between the germline ends. Germline CDR1 SGDLS, CDR2 YYNGEE. The CDR3 sequence: CASSGSSYNSPLHF. The CDR3 region has the DNA TGTGCCAGCAGCGGAAGCTCCTATAATTCACCCCTCCACTTT.

This clonotype was picked up many times. The CDR3 nucleotides read TGCGCCAGCAGCTTGGACAGCTCTAGCACAGATACGCAGTATTTT. Translating it yields CASSLDSSSTDTQYF. This rearrangement joins TRBV5-1 to TRBJ2-3; D not certain. V was pared by 0 bases and J by 0 bases, with 8 bases between. The CDR3 totals 15 residues. Per the germline V gene, CDR1 is SGHRS and CDR2 is YFSETQ.

This clonotype was seen at least ten times. The chain carries TRBV5-1 and TRBJ1-4; D remains unclear. Trimming took 4 bases from V and 8 from J, leaving 12 bases between them. CDR1 is SGHRS and CDR2 is YFSETQ in the germline V gene. There are 13 residues in the CDR3. CDR3 sequence: CASSHYPREKLFF. CDR3 coding DNA: TGCGCCAGCAGCCACTATCCCCGGGAAAAACTGTTTTTT.

This clonotype was picked up many times. This CDR3 is CASSFGLLGYTF. The CDR3 coding sequence is TGTGCCAGCAGTTTTGGGTTACTGGGCTACACCTTC. The chain recombines TRBV12-3 or TRBV12-4 with TRBJ1-2; D uncertain. This CDR3 has 12 residues. Between the trimmed V and J ends, which lost 3 bases and 8 bases, there was a span of 10 bases.

This clonotype was observed a few times. The V gene is TRBV4-3, the J gene TRBJ2-3; D uncertain. Germline-derived CDR1 and CDR2 are LGHNA and YSLEER. The CDR3 spans 14 residues. Trimming stripped 0 bases from V and 2 bases from J, with 6 bases between. For the CDR3, the DNA is TGCGCCAGCAGCCAAGAACAAAACACAGATACGCAGTATTTT. Its translation: CASSQEQNTDTQYF.

The rearrangement joins TRBV7-2 to TRBJ2-3, with a possible D match to TRBD2 (7 bases). Between the trimmed V and J ends, which lost 5 bases and 9 bases, there was a span of 21 bases. CDR1 and CDR2 (germline): SGHTA, FQGNSA. The CDR3 sequence is 15 residues long. In nucleotides, the CDR3 is TGTGCCAGCAGCCCCGCGTGGGGGGGGCTGGGGACGCAGTATTTT. This gives the protein CASSPAWGGLGTQYF.

This rearrangement joins TRBV6-1 to TRBJ2-1; the D gene could be TRBD1 or TRBD2 (6 bases each). The CDR3 loop spans 15 amino acids. From germline, CDR1 is MNHNS and CDR2 SASEGT. V was shortened by 4 bases and J by 8 bases, with 18 bases between the two germline ends. Here the CDR3 reads CASSAKVGGAHEQFF. As DNA, the CDR3 is TGTGCCAGCAGTGCTAAGGTGGGGGGCGCCCATGAGCAGTTCTTC.

The table lists this clonotype with many counts. The chain combines TRBV20-1 with TRBJ2-3, with 7 nucleotides matching TRBD2. Germline lookup yields CDR1 DFQATT and CDR2 SNEGSKA (reference sequence). Trimming removed 7 bases from V and 2 bases from J; junction bases left unmatched: 9. The CDR3 extends over 14 amino acids. As DNA, the CDR3 is TGCAGTGAGGTGGGGGGGAAGACCACAGATACGCAGTATTTT. It codes for CSEVGGKTTDTQYF.

This clonotype was detected many times. CDR3 sequence: CASSPGGGLAVTDTQYF. CDR3 bases: TGTGCCAGCAGCCCCGGGGGAGGACTAGCGGTAACTGATACGCAGTATTTT. The chain joins TRBV11-3 to TRBJ2-3, with 10 positions matching TRBD2. CDR3 length: 17 residues. J was trimmed by 6 bases and V by 5 bases; bases with no gene match: 14. The germline gives CDR1 SGHNT, CDR2 YENEEA. Filled out from reference TRBV11-3 and TRBJ2-3, the complete variable domain reads EAGVVQSPRYKIIEKKQPVAFWCNPISGHNTLYWYLQNLGQGPELLIRYENEEAVDDSQLPKDRFSAERLKGVDSTLKIQPAELGDSAVYLCASSPGGGLAVTDTQYFGPGTRLTVL.

At least ten counts were recorded for this clonotype. The genes are TRBV7-2 and TRBJ1-6, with 8 bases matching TRBD1. V trimming: 7 bases; J trimming: 8 bases; junction bases outside the gene matches: 4. Germline V lookup: CDR1 SGHTA, CDR2 FQGNSA. The CDR3 is made up of 13 amino acids. The chain's CDR3 is CASTTGVYSPLHF. CDR3 coding DNA: TGTGCCAGCACGACAGGGGTATATTCACCCCTCCACTTT.

The chain employs TRBV2 and TRBJ1-5, with a tentative D call TRBD1 (6 bases). Trimming removed 11 bases from V and 1 base from J, with 18 bases in between. The CDR3 is made up of 15 amino acids. Germline values: CDR1 SNHLY, CDR2 FYNNEI. In nucleotides, the CDR3 is TGTGCCGTCCAACGAGGGGGTGGGAGCAATCAGCCCCAGCATTTT. As protein: CAVQRGGGSNQPQHF. The variable domain in full, with the rest retrieved from reference TRBV2 and TRBJ1-5, is EPEVTQTPSHQVTQMGQEVILRCVPISNHLYFYWYRQILGQKVEFLVSFYNNEISEKSEIFDDQFSVERPDGSNFTLKIRSTKLEDSAMYFCAVQRGGGSNQPQHFGDGTRLSIL.

The V gene is TRBV16, the J gene TRBJ1-2; TRBD1 agrees at 10 bases. Germline-derived CDR1 and CDR2 are KGHSY and FQNENV. The CDR3 loop spans 16 amino acids. V lost 0 bases and J lost 2; bases outside the gene matches: 3. The CDR3 loop reads CASSQSRTGGNYGYTF. The CDR3, as DNA: TGTGCCAGCAGCCAATCCCGGACAGGGGGGAACTATGGCTACACCTTC.

In the case of this clonotype: Since a much larger clone is just one base distant, this may be a read error. The V call is TRBV7-9, the J call TRBJ2-5; D gene ambiguous. Germline CDR1 and CDR2: SEHNR and FQNEAQ (reference sequence). This CDR3 region has 13 residues. The CDR3 DNA reads as TGTGCCAGCAGCTTGGGATTCCAAGAGAGCCAGTACTTC. Encoded protein: CASSLGFQESQYF.